The clone carrying this T cell receptor beta chain was found many times. The data derive from a study of patients and donors after allogeneic stem cell transplantation. Via MiXCR, TCRdb re-called the RT-PCR reads, giving one row per CDR3 protein. The sample yields over 400,000 distinct CDR3 sequences, under 20% seen once. This CDR3 comprises 12 residues. The V gene end was trimmed by 8 bases and the J gene end by 11 bases; junction bases not matched to a gene: 8. The receptor's source is a human donor who was either an allogeneic HSCT recipient or a stem cell or donor lymphocyte infusion donor (not recorded which). It is not recorded whose cells these are; they may come from a transplant donor. This chain connects TRBV12-3 or TRBV12-4 to TRBJ1-1; TRBD1 agrees at 10 bases. Sequenced material: blood, either unsorted or a sorted T cell fraction (not recorded which). This chain's CDR3 is CASGLGTGVAFF. The CDR3 DNA follows: TGTGCCAGCGGGCTGGGGACAGGGGTCGCTTTCTTT.